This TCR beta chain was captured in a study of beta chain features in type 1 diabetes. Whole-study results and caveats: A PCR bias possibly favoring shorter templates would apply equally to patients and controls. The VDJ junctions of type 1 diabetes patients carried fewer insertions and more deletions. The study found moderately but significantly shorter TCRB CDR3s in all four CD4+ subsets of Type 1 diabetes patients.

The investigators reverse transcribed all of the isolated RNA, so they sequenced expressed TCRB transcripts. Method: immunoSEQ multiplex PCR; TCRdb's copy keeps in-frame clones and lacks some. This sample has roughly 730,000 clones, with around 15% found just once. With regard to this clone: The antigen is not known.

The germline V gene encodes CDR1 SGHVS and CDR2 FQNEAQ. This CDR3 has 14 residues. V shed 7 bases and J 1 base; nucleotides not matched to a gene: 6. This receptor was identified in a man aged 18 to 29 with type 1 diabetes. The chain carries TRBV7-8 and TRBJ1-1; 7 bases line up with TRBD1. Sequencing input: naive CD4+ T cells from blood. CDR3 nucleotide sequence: TGTGCCAGCACAGGGACAGTGACGAACACTGAAGCTTTCTTT. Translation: CASTGTVTNTEAFF.